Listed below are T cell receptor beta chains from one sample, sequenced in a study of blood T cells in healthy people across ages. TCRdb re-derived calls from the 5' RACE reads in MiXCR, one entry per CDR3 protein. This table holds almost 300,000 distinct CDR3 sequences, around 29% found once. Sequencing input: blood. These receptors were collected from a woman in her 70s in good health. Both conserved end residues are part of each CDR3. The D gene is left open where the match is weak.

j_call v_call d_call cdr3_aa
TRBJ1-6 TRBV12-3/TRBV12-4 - CASSLRGRGSPLHF
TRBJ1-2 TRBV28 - CASSSGYGYTF
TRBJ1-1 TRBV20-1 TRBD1 CSAPLGQALTEAFF
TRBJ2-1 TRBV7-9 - CASSPQKATLGNEQFF
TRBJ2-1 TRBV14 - CASSHGGYNEQFF
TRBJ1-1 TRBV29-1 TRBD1 CSAGTGGTEAFF
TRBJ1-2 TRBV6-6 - CASSYLAATNYGYTF
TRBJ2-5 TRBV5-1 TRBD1 CTSSSGQGQETQYF
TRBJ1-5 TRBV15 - CATTYGPAANQPQHF
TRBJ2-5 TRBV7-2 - CASSFGGAGQETQYF
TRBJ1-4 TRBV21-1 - CASSKAGAIRATNEKLFF
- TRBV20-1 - CSAWQEAYEQYF
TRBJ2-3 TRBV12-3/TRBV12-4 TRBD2 CASSWGGTVTDTQYF
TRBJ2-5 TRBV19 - CASSRRSGETQYF
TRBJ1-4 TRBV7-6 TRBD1 CASSLTGTATNEKLFF
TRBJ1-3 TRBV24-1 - CATSDPKRSGNTIYF
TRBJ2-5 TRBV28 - CASTGLKETQYF
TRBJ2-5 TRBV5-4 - CASSLFVGETQYF
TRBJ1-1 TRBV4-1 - CASSQVFGGYMNTEAFF
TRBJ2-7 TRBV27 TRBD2 CASTPTGGSYEQYF
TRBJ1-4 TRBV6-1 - CASSEVTIGTSEKLFF
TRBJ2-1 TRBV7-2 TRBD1 CASRERTGESYNEQFF
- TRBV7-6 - CASSSGRLNEQFF
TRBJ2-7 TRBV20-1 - CSARERGLNEQYF
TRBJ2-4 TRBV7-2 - CASSNAMNIQYF
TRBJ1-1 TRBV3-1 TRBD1 CAGSPGTDKSEAFF
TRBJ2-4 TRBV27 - CASRFRDNPKNIQYF
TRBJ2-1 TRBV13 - CASSLLAGFGNDEQFF
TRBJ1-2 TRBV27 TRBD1 CASSSHRGANYGYTF
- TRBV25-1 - CASSSGVGDWETQYF
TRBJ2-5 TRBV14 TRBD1 CASSSQRGDRGETQYF
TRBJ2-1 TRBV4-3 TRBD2 CASSRRTTSERGDEQFF
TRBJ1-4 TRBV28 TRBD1 CASSYRTGKAANEKLFF
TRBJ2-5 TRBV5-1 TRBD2 CASSRRTSGIILQETQYF
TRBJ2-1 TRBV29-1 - CSVGGAASSYNEQFF
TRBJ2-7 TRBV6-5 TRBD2 CASSSGGGGTYEQYF
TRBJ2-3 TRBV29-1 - CSVSLGASGRSDTQYF
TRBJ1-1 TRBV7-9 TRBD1 CASSFDLQGVAFF
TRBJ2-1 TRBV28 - CASSLHFLYNEQFF
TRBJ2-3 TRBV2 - CASSHLLSTDTQYF